The 21 T cell receptor beta chains given below trace back to one sample, sequenced in a study of blood T cell repertoires in COVID-19. The protocol was immunoSEQ multiplex PCR, while the TCRdb copy is restricted to in-frame clones and leaves out a portion. The sample includes under 200,000 clones, 80% to 90% seen only once; the top ten take almost 5%. Specimen: peripheral blood. These receptors originate from a woman of 80 years or more with acute or convalescent COVID-19.

The J gene is TRBJ1-5, the V gene TRBV30; 10 bases align to TRBD1. This CDR3 has 16 amino acids. From germline, CDR1 is GTSNPN and CDR2 SVGIG (reference sequence). Losses at the gene ends were 1 base for V and 6 bases for J; bases not matched to a gene: 9. CDR3 bases: TGTGCCTGGAGTGGAGAGACAGGGGGCGAGGGTCAGCCCCAGCATTTT. Its protein is CAWSGETGGEGQPQHF.

This chain joins TRBV7-9 and TRBJ1-2; weak D call: TRBD1 (6 bases). Germline CDR1 and CDR2: SEHNR and FQNEAQ (reference sequence). With 2 bases removed from V and 4 bases from J, the gap between germline ends came to 11 bases. The CDR3 extends over 14 amino acids. CDR3 DNA: TGTGCCAGCAGCTTATGGACAGATACCTATGGCTACACCTTC. Protein product: CASSLWTDTYGYTF.

The chain links TRBV11-2 to TRBJ2-1, with D unresolved. The germline V and J ends were trimmed by 1 base and 10 bases, with 5 bases remaining between them. CDR3 length: 11 amino acids. Germline V gives CDR1 SGHAT, CDR2 FQNNGV. The CDR3 reads CASSLAREQFF. As DNA, the CDR3 is TGTGCCAGCAGCTTAGCGCGGGAGCAGTTCTTC.

The chain joins TRBV27 to TRBJ1-5, with D possibly being TRBD1 (5 bases). This CDR3 region has 17 residues. The V end was cut by 4 bases, the J end by 1 base, with 17 bases between. Germline-derived CDR1 and CDR2 are MNHEY and SMNVEV (reference sequence). CDR3 region: CASSSWDGGTSNQPQHF. CDR3 coding DNA: TGTGCCAGCAGTTCCTGGGACGGGGGGACGAGCAATCAGCCCCAGCATTTT.

The rearrangement uses TRBV5-1 and TRBJ2-2; TRBD2 aligns across 8 bases. Germline CDR1 reads SGHRS; CDR2 reads YFSETQ. The CDR3 sequence is 15 residues long. V lost 2 bases, J lost 6 bases, and 6 bases stayed unmatched. Here the CDR3 DNA reads TGCGCCAGCAGCTTAGGGACTAGTAGCTCCGGGGAGCTGTTTTTT. Translated, it gives CASSLGTSSSGELFF. The full variable domain, its missing parts supplied by reference TRBV5-1 and TRBJ2-2, is KAGVTQTPRYLIKTRGQQVTLSCSPISGHRSVSWYQQTPGQGLQFLFEYFSETQRNKGNFPGRFSGRQFSNSRSEMNVSTLELGDSALYLCASSLGTSSSGELFFGEGSRLTVL.

The chain joins TRBV6-5 to TRBJ2-5; possible D gene TRBD2, 5 bases. Germline assignment: CDR1 MNHEY and CDR2 SVGAGI. V was pared by 0 bases and J by 1 base, with 9 bases between. The CDR3 covers 15 residues. The CDR3: CASSYSYGVQETQYF. The CDR3 region has the DNA TGTGCCAGCAGTTACTCGTACGGGGTCCAAGAGACCCAGTACTTC.

The V and J genes are TRBV10-3 and TRBJ2-7, with 11 bases that match TRBD1. The CDR3 totals 14 residues. Germline V gives CDR1 ENHRY, CDR2 SYGVKD. V was clipped by 4 bases and J by 4 bases; unmatched bases: 3. CDR3: CAISVGQGGYEQYF. The CDR3 DNA sequence: TGTGCCATCAGTGTGGGACAGGGGGGTTACGAGCAGTACTTC.

The chain couples TRBV5-1 to TRBJ2-5; TRBD1 might be the D (6 bases). This CDR3 contains 16 residues. Trimming pared 6 bases from V and 2 bases from J, leaving 20 bases between. Germline values: CDR1 SGHRS, CDR2 YFSETQ. CDR3 in amino acids: CASTSGATSRQETQYF. The DNA of the CDR3 is TGCGCCAGCACCTCAGGGGCTACAAGCCGACAAGAGACCCAGTACTTC.

V gene TRBV7-2 combines with J gene TRBJ2-3, with 12 bases fitting TRBD2. Germline trimming cut 5 bases from V and 4 bases from J; bases unmatched to any gene: 13. The CDR3 length is 18 residues. The germline CDR1 and CDR2 sequences are SGHTA and FQGNSA. The CDR3 loop reads CASSLRHTSGRPPDTQYF. In nucleotides, the CDR3 is TGTGCCAGCAGCCTTAGACATACTAGCGGGAGGCCCCCAGATACGCAGTATTTT.

The genes are TRBV9 and TRBJ2-1; the D gene is possibly TRBD2 (6 bases). The V and J ends lost 2 bases and 1 base respectively, with 10 bases between them. This CDR3 contains 15 residues. Germline loops: CDR1 SGDLS, CDR2 YYNGEE. In DNA, the CDR3 is TGTGCCAGCAGCGTGGGCGGGAAATCCTACAATGAGCAGTTCTTC. It specifies CASSVGGKSYNEQFF.

This clone was observed a handful of times. This chain connects TRBV5-1 to TRBJ1-5; the match to TRBD1 covers 11 bases. The CDR3 covers 15 residues. Germline V CDR1 and CDR2: SGHRS, YFSETQ. Losses at the gene ends were 3 bases for V and 6 bases for J; bases not matched to a gene: 5. CDR3 DNA: TGCGCCAGCAGCTATTCCGGGACAGGGGGTCAGCCCCAGCATTTT. Amino acids: CASSYSGTGGQPQHF.

In this sample, this clone turned up once. The chain employs TRBV24-1 and TRBJ2-1; D may be TRBD1 (7 bases). This CDR3 region has 13 residues. Germline V gene lookup returns CDR1 KGHDR and CDR2 SFDVKD. Trimming stripped 8 bases from V and 9 bases from J, with 16 bases between. CDR3 DNA sequence: TGTGCCACCACCAACCCAGGGGGGAGTGAGCAGTTCTTC. Its translation: CATTNPGGSEQFF.

The chain employs TRBV5-1 and TRBJ2-2, with TRBD2 identical over 7 bases. CDR1 is SGHRS and CDR2 is YFSETQ in the germline V gene. V lost 1 base and J lost 3; bases outside the gene matches: 3. This CDR3 spans 15 amino acids. The CDR3 protein is CASSLPLADTGELFF. The CDR3 nucleotides are TGCGCCAGCAGCTTGCCCCTAGCGGACACCGGGGAGCTGTTTTTT.

The chain has TRBV6-2 or TRBV6-3 and TRBJ2-7; D gene unclear. The V and J ends lost 5 bases and 2 bases respectively, with 7 bases between them. Germline V CDR1 and CDR2: MNHEY, SVGEGT. The CDR3 covers 12 residues. CDR3 residues: CASSQTPYEQYF. CDR3 bases: TGTGCCAGCAGTCAGACTCCCTACGAGCAGTACTTC.

This chain uses TRBV4-3 with TRBJ2-1, with D perhaps TRBD1 (5 bases). The CDR3 consists of 14 residues. Germline values: CDR1 LGHNA, CDR2 YSLEER. The V and J ends lost 0 bases and 5 bases respectively, with 8 bases between them. Written as DNA, the CDR3 is TGCGCCAGCAGCCAAGATTTCAGGGACAATGAGCAGTTCTTC. It codes for CASSQDFRDNEQFF.

The chain uses TRBV27 and TRBJ2-5, with a tentative D call TRBD2 (5 bases). Trimming removed 3 bases at V and 2 bases at J, with 7 bases between. The CDR3 runs 13 residues. Per the germline V gene, CDR1 is MNHEY and CDR2 is SMNVEV (reference sequence). As DNA, the CDR3 is TGTGCCAGCAGTTTGGAGCGGCAAGAGACCCAGTACTTC. Translated, it gives CASSLERQETQYF.

This rearrangement joins TRBV19 to TRBJ1-6, with D unresolved. Germline V gene sequence: CDR1 LNHDA, CDR2 SQIVND (reference sequence). V was shortened by 7 bases and J by 7 bases, with 11 bases between the two germline ends. The CDR3 totals 13 residues. CDR3 protein: CASTGSLNSPLHF. The CDR3 DNA reads TGTGCCAGTACAGGCAGTCTCAATTCACCCCTCCACTTT.

V gene TRBV10-3 combines with J gene TRBJ1-1; no reliable D call. CDR1 is ENHRY, CDR2 SYGVKD, per germline. The CDR3 has 12 residues. V was shortened by 4 bases and J by 9 bases, with 12 bases between the two germline ends. CDR3 region: CAISGLRSKAFF. The CDR3 DNA reads as TGTGCCATCAGTGGCCTTAGATCAAAAGCTTTCTTT.

V is TRBV4-1 and J is TRBJ1-6; D is unresolved. Per germline, CDR1 MGHRA and CDR2 YSYEKL. The CDR3 sequence is 17 residues long. Trimming took off 0 bases at V and 7 bases at J, with 16 bases between the two ends. The CDR3 sequence: CASSQDRGTYLNSPLHF. DNA for the CDR3: TGCGCCAGCAGCCAAGATCGGGGAACTTACCTGAATTCACCCCTCCACTTT.

This chain connects TRBV27 to TRBJ2-2; 12 nucleotides agree with TRBD2. V lost 6 bases to trimming and J lost 3 bases; unmatched junction nucleotides: 5. CDR3 length equals 16 residues. Germline CDR1 is MNHEY and CDR2 is SMNVEV (reference sequence). The CDR3: CASRVGTSGYTGELFF. In DNA form, the CDR3 reads TGTGCCAGCAGAGTGGGGACTAGCGGGTACACCGGGGAGCTGTTTTTT.

The chain is built from TRBV27 and TRBJ2-3; TRBD2 aligns across 9 bases. CDR3 size: 17 residues. Germline V gene sequence: CDR1 MNHEY, CDR2 SMNVEV (reference sequence). V was clipped by 5 bases and J by 7 bases; unmatched bases: 16. The CDR3 here is CASSPPAAAGGPHTQYF. DNA of the CDR3: TGTGCCAGCAGTCCCCCCGCGGCTGCGGGAGGGCCCCATACGCAGTATTTT.